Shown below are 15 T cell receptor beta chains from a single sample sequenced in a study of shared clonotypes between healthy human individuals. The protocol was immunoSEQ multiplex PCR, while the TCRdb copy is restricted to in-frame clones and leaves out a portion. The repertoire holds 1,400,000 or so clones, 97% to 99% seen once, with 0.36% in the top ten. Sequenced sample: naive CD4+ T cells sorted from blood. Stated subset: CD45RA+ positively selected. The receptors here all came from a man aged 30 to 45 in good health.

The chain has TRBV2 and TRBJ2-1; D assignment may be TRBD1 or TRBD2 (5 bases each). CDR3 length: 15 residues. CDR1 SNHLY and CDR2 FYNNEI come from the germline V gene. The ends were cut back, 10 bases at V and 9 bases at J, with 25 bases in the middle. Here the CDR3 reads CATQGARENTAEQFF. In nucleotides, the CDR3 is TGTGCCACCCAAGGGGCCAGGGAGAATACGGCTGAGCAGTTCTTC.

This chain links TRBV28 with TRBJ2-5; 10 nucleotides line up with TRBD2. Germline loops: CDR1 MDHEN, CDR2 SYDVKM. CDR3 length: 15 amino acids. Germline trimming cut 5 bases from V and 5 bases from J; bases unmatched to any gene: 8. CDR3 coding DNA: TGTGCCAGCAGTAACGTAGCGGGAGGAGGGGAGACCCAGTACTTC. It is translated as CASSNVAGGGETQYF.

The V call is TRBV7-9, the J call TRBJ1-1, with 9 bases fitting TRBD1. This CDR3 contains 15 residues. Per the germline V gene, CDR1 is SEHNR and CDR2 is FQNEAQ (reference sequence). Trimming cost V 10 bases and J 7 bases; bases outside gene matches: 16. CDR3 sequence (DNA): TGTGCCACCTGGAATAAAGGACAGGGGTCAAATGAAGCTTTCTTT. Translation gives CATWNKGQGSNEAFF.

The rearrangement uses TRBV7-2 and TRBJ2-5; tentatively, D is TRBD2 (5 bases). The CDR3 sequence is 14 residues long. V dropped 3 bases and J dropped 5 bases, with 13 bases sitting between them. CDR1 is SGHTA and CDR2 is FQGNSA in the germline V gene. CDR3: CASSFRRDWETQYF. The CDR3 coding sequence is TGTGCCAGCAGCTTCAGACGGGATTGGGAGACCCAGTACTTC.

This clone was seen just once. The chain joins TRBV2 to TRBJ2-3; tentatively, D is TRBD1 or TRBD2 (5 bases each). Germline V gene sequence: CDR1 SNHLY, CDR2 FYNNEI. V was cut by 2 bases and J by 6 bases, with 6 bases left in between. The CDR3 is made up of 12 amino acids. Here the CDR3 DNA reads TGTGCCAGCAGTGAATGGGGGGATACGCAGTATTTT. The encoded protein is CASSEWGDTQYF.

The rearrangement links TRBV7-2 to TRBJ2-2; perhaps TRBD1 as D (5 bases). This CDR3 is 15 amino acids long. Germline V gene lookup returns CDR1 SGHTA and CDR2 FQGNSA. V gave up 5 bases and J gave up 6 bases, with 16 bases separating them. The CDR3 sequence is CASSLLRGVAGELFF. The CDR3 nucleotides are TGTGCCAGCAGCCTTCTTAGGGGCGTCGCCGGGGAGCTGTTTTTT.

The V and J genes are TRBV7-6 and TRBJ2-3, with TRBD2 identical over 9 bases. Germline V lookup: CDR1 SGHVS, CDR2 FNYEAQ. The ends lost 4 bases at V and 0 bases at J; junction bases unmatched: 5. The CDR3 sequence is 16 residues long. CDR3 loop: CASSYSSGISTDTQYF. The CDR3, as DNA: TGTGCCAGCAGCTACTCTAGCGGGATTAGCACAGATACGCAGTATTTT.

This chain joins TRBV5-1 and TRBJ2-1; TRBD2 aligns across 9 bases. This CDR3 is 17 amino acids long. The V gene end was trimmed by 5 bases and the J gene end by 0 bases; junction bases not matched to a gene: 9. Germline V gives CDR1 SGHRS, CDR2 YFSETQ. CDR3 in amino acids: CASREVAGAPSYNEQFF. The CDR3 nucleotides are TGCGCCAGCAGAGAAGTAGCGGGAGCCCCCTCCTACAATGAGCAGTTCTTC.

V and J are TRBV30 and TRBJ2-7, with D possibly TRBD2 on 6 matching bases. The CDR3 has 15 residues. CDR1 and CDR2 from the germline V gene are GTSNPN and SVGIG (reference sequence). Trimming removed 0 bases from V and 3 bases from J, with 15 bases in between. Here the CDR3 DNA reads TGTGCCTGGAGTGTACCCGGAGGGGTATACTACGAGCAGTACTTC. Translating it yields CAWSVPGGVYYEQYF.

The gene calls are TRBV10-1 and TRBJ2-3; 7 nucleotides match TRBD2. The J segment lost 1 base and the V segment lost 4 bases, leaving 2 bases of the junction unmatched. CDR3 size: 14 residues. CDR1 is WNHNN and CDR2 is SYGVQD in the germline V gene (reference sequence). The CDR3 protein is CASSGLAGTDTQYF. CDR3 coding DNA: TGCGCCAGCAGTGGCCTAGCGGGCACAGATACGCAGTATTTT.

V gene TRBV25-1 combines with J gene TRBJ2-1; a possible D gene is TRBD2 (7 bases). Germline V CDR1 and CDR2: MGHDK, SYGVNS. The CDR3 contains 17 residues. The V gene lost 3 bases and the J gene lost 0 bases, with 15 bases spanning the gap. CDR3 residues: CASSELRGASSYNEQFF. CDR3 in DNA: TGTGCCAGCAGTGAGCTCCGGGGGGCAAGCTCCTACAATGAGCAGTTCTTC.

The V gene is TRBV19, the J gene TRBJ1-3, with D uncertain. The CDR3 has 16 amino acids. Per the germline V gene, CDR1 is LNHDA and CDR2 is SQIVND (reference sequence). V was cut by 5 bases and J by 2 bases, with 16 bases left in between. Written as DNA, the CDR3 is TGTGCCAGTAGTCTCATTTTTTCCCTGGCTGGAAACACCATATATTTT. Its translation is CASSLIFSLAGNTIYF. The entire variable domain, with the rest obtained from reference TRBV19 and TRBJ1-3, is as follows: DGGITQSPKYLFRKEGQNVTLSCEQNLNHDAMYWYRQDPGQGLRLIYYSQIVNDFQKGDIAEGYSVSREKKESFPLTVTSAQKNPTAFYLCASSLIFSLAGNTIYFGEGSWLTVV.

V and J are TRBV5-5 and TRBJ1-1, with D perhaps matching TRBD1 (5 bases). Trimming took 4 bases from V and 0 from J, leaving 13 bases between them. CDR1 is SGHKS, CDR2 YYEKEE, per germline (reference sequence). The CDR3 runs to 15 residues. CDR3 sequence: CASSKAGAMNTEAFF. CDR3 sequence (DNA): TGTGCCAGCAGCAAAGCCGGGGCAATGAACACTGAAGCTTTCTTT. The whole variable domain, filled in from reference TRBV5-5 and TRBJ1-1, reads DAGVTQSPTHLIKTRGQQVTLRCSPISGHKSVSWYQQVLGQGPQFIFQYYEKEERGRGNFPDRFSARQFPNYSSELNVNALLLGDSALYLCASSKAGAMNTEAFFGQGTRLTVV.

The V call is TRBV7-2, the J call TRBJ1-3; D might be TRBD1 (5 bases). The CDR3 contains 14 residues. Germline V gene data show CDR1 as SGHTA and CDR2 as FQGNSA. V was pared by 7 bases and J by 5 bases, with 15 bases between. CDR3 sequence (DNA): TGTGCCAGCACCTATGGGCAGGGTAGAAACACCATATATTTT. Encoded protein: CASTYGQGRNTIYF.

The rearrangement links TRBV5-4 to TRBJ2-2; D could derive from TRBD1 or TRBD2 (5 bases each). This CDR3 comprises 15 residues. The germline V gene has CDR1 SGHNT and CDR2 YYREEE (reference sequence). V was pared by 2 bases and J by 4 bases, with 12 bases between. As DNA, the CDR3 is TGTGCCAGCAGCTTCCAGGGACCCCCCACCGGGGAGCTGTTTTTT. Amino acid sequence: CASSFQGPPTGELFF.